This T cell receptor (beta chain) was sequenced in a study of blood T cell repertoires in COVID-19. On the study more broadly: There were acute and convalescent COVID-19 samples, and they came from the United States, Italy and Spain.

Under the authors' procedure: It was from reference gene primer amplification that nucleated cell counts were estimated. Libraries were prepared by immunoSEQ multiplex PCR; TCRdb keeps only in-frame clonotypes and omits some of them. That table furnishes V, J and clone size, whereas the DNA furnished D and trimming. Of about 95,000 clones listed, roughly 76% were seen once; the top ten hold around 5%. Seattle cases were enrolled at active infection and followed longitudinally. This clone was observed a handful of times. A read error may produce the germline difference seen at one junction end. The CDR3 is 17 residues long. Germline lookup yields CDR1 MNHEY and CDR2 SVGEGT.

Sequenced: peripheral blood. The sequence derives from an elderly man with COVID-19, enrolled during active disease. This chain uses TRBV6-2 or TRBV6-3 with TRBJ1-6; TRBD1 agrees at 12 bases. CDR3 in amino acids: CASGYLTGTGGESPLHF. The CDR3 bases are TGTGCCAGCGGTTACCTAACCGGGACAGGGGGCGAATCACCCCTCCACTTT.